Below, 15 T cell receptor beta chains from the same sample are listed, as sequenced in a study of Ad26.COV2.S vaccination and SARS-CoV-2 variants. The treatment denotes: 19 received Ad26.COV2.S at low or high dose, single or two shots; roughly five received placebo; per-sample allocation not given. Sample collection was performed on day 63 after the first vaccine or placebo injection. Profiled with immunoSEQ multiplex PCR; TCRdb holds only in-frame clones, not every one. The table shows about 680,000 clones, with roughly 90% occurring only once. This specimen was peripheral blood, taken in a trial of Ad26.COV2.S vaccine versus placebo. The source of these receptors is a person between 18 and 65 years old who received the Ad26.COV2.S COVID-19 vaccine or a placebo.

V is TRBV7-6 and J is TRBJ2-7, with 7 bases aligning to TRBD1. J gave up 0 bases and V 5 bases, and 4 bases lay outside the gene matches. The germline CDR1 and CDR2 sequences are SGHVS and FNYEAQ. CDR3 length: 14 residues. Written as DNA, the CDR3 is TGTGCCAGCAGCCCAGGGGACAGCTCCTACGAGCAGTACTTC. Its translation is CASSPGDSSYEQYF.

The chain links TRBV18 to TRBJ1-1; the D gene is possibly TRBD1 (5 bases). Trimming shortened V by 2 bases and J by 5 bases, and 15 bases separated the two germline ends. The CDR3 loop spans 15 amino acids. Germline V gene sequence: CDR1 KGHSH, CDR2 LQKENI. The CDR3 DNA sequence: TGTGCCAGCTCACCAGACTGGGGCAGGGATACTGAAGCTTTCTTT. This gives the protein CASSPDWGRDTEAFF.

The chain recombines TRBV6-1 with TRBJ1-5; a possible D gene is TRBD1 (5 bases). Germline V lookup: CDR1 MNHNS, CDR2 SASEGT. This CDR3 contains 16 residues. V lost 4 bases and J lost 2, with 15 bases in between. The CDR3 protein is CASSGPGGRGNQPQHF. The CDR3 nucleotides read TGTGCCAGCAGTGGTCCCGGGGGTAGGGGCAATCAGCCCCAGCATTTT.

The V call is TRBV18, the J call TRBJ2-7; 8 nucleotides agree with TRBD1. Trimming removed 0 bases from V and 4 bases from J; junction bases left unmatched: 5. CDR3 length: 15 residues. Germline loops: CDR1 KGHSH, CDR2 LQKENI. CDR3 DNA sequence: TGTGCCAGCTCACCACCGTCCAGGGGGCTTTACGAGCAGTACTTC. Encoded protein: CASSPPSRGLYEQYF.

The rearrangement uses TRBV6-1 and TRBJ2-1, with TRBD2 matching over 9 bases. This CDR3 comprises 15 residues. Per the germline V gene, CDR1 is MNHNS and CDR2 is SASEGT. The V gene end was trimmed by 3 bases and the J gene end by 6 bases; junction bases not matched to a gene: 6. As DNA, the CDR3 is TGTGCCAGCAGTGATAAGCGGGGGGCCAGCAATGAGCAGTTCTTC. It specifies CASSDKRGASNEQFF.

The chain uses TRBV7-2 and TRBJ2-1; 10 bases align to TRBD2. Germline assignment: CDR1 SGHTA and CDR2 FQGNSA. Trimming at V came to 2 bases and at J to 5 bases, leaving 9 bases not matched to a gene. This CDR3 is built from 17 residues. CDR3 loop: CASSLTPPSGGNNEQFF. The CDR3 DNA follows: TGTGCCAGCAGCTTAACCCCCCCTAGCGGGGGAAACAATGAGCAGTTCTTC.

J is TRBJ1-6 and V is TRBV9; the D is unclear. Trimming removed 3 bases from V and 8 bases from J, with 9 bases in between. This CDR3 has 13 amino acids. The V gene's germline CDR1 is SGDLS and CDR2 YYNGEE. The CDR3 sequence: CASSASNDSPLHF. CDR3 DNA sequence: TGTGCCAGCAGCGCCTCTAACGATTCACCCCTCCACTTT.

V usage is TRBV7-2 and J usage is TRBJ2-5; tentatively, D is TRBD2 (6 bases). V shed 2 bases and J shed 5 bases, with 18 bases lying between them. This CDR3 contains 16 residues. Germline assignment: CDR1 SGHTA and CDR2 FQGNSA. CDR3 protein: CASSLRGLGFRETQYF. CDR3 bases: TGTGCCAGCAGCTTAAGGGGACTGGGCTTTCGGGAGACCCAGTACTTC.

The genes are TRBV18 and TRBJ1-4, with TRBD1 matching 7 bases. CDR3 length equals 15 residues. The V gene's germline CDR1 is KGHSH and CDR2 LQKENI. V lost 2 bases, J lost 5 bases, and 5 bases stayed unmatched. The CDR3 sequence is CASSPAGQQNEKLFF. For the CDR3, the DNA is TGTGCCAGCTCACCAGCGGGACAGCAGAATGAAAAACTGTTTTTT.

Comment on this clone: A read error may be the cause here, since a much bigger clone is one base away. Other nucleotide sequences in the sample specify the same CDR3. This chain joins TRBV20-1 and TRBJ1-1, with D unclear. The CDR3 covers 11 residues. V was pared by 4 bases and J by 1 base, with 4 bases between. Germline CDR1 is DFQATT and CDR2 is SNEGSKA (reference sequence). CDR3 loop: CSATENTEAFF. CDR3 coding DNA: TGCAGTGCTACGGAGAACACTGAAGCTTTCTTT.

The chain links TRBV6-5 to TRBJ1-2; TRBD1 agrees at 11 bases. J was trimmed by 7 bases and V by 6 bases; bases with no gene match: 7. The germline CDR1 and CDR2 sequences are MNHEY and SVGAGI. CDR3 length equals 14 residues. Here the CDR3 DNA reads TGTGCCAGCAGCGACGGACAGGGGGCGCGTGGCTACACCTTC. Its protein is CASSDGQGARGYTF.

Written as DNA, the CDR3 is TGTGCCAGCAGCGCCCAGGCGGACAAGTACGAGCAGTACTTC. Translated: CASSAQADKYEQYF. The V call is TRBV7-9, the J call TRBJ2-7, with TRBD1 as a possible D gene (5 bases). This CDR3 has 14 residues. V lost 5 bases to trimming and J lost 4 bases, with 15 bases between them. Looked up from germline, CDR1 is SEHNR and CDR2 is FQNEAQ (reference sequence).

Points on this clone: This may arise from a read error, as a much more abundant clone is one base away. This sequence joins TRBV7-9 and TRBJ1-2; D ambiguous. The CDR3 spans 12 residues. The V and J ends lost 1 base and 7 bases respectively, with 7 bases between them. Germline-derived CDR1 and CDR2 are SEHNR and FQNEAQ (reference sequence). This chain's CDR3 is CASSLVGSGYTF. The CDR3 DNA sequence: TGTGCCAGCAGCTTAGTGGGGTCTGGCTACACCTTC.

The V gene is TRBV24-1, the J gene TRBJ1-2; D gene unclear. The CDR3 runs 13 residues. Trimming shortened V by 9 bases and J by 2 bases, and 12 bases separated the two germline ends. Germline CDR1 and CDR2: KGHDR and SFDVKD. The CDR3 sequence: CATREVTNYGYTF. CDR3 nucleotide sequence: TGTGCCACCCGGGAGGTTACGAACTATGGCTACACCTTC.

In regard to this clone: This CDR3 is also generated by other DNA sequences in the sample. The chain joins TRBV27 to TRBJ1-3; unclear D gene. The V gene lost 2 bases and the J gene lost 4 bases, with 6 bases spanning the gap. CDR1 is MNHEY, CDR2 SMNVEV, per germline (reference sequence). The CDR3 is 13 residues long. For the CDR3, the DNA is TGTGCCAGCAGTTTAGGCGCCGGAAACACCATATATTTT. Its protein is CASSLGAGNTIYF.